Listed below are T cell receptor beta chains from one sample, sequenced in a study of cytomegalovirus exposure and HLA in healthy donors. Method: immunoSEQ multiplex PCR; TCRdb's copy keeps in-frame clones and lacks some. The data show 150,000 to 200,000 clones, over 70% seen once. Sequencing input: PBMCs. The receptors were sampled from a male donor in good health and CMV-seronegative. Both conserved end residues are part of each CDR3. The D gene is left open where the match is weak. Size tells how often a clone was seen (once, few, many) or the class of an expanded clone, and some rows leave it out.

j_call v_call d_call clone_size cdr3_nt cdr3_aa
TRBJ2-2 TRBV15 TRBD2 . TGTGCCACCAGCAGAGAGCAAGGACTAGCGGTCACCGGGGAGCTGTTTTTT CATSREQGLAVTGELFF
TRBJ1-2 TRBV4-2 . . TGTGCCAGCAGCCAAGCCGCTACTGGAGCTAACTATGGCTACACCTTC CASSQAATGANYGYTF
TRBJ2-2 TRBV19 . . TGTGCCAGTAGTATTAGTCAGGTCACCACCGGGGAGCTGTTTTTT CASSISQVTTGELFF
TRBJ2-1 TRBV9 TRBD2 . TGTGCCAGCAGCGTAGAGGCTAGCGGGGGGTACTACAATGAGCAGTTCTTC CASSVEASGGYYNEQFF
TRBJ1-1 TRBV6-6 . few TGTGCCAGCAGTTACATGTCAGGGCACACTGAAGCTTTCTTT CASSYMSGHTEAFF
TRBJ2-7 TRBV7-9 . . TGTGCCAGCAGCTTAGTAACCTACGAGCAGTACTTC CASSLVTYEQYF
TRBJ1-3 TRBV7-8 . few TGTGCCAGCAGCGGTCCGTACAGGGTATCGGGAAACACCATATATTTT CASSGPYRVSGNTIYF
TRBJ1-2 TRBV7-9 . . TGTGCCAGCAGCTTAGTAGGAGGGAACTATGGCTACACCTTC CASSLVGGNYGYTF
TRBJ1-5 TRBV6-5 TRBD1 . TGTGCCAGCAGTCGAGAGGGGGCAAGCAATCAGCCCCAGCATTTT CASSREGASNQPQHF
TRBJ1-5 TRBV28 . . TGTGCCAGCAGCCAAGGGGGTTCTCAGCCCCAGCATTTT CASSQGGSQPQHF